This T cell receptor beta chain is drawn from a study of T cell responses to AZD1222 COVID-19 vaccine (dated by TCRdb to about 2021). Study-level background: A total of more than 230 trial participants underwent TCR sequencing, of whom about 200 had received two doses of AZD1222 and roughly 26 had received two doses of the MenACWY control vaccine. Trial participants were enrolled by age into 18-55, 56-69 and 70-plus year subgroups, with around 140, 26 and 57 TCR-sequenced participants respectively.

As regards this clone: No cognate antigen has been identified for it. The sample holds no much larger clone one base away, and base qualities are not on file.

This sample's time point label indicates: about 28 days (+/-7) after the second vaccine dose. AZD1222 recipients with second doses at about 4 weeks or about 12 weeks were pooled, because spike-specific TCR depth and breadth did not differ between schedules. Vaccinee samples came from UK trials COV001 and COV002, including a single-blind randomized controlled phase 2/3 trial of AZD1222 (ChAdOx1 nCoV-19) in healthy adults. Trial participant PBMC samples were collected at day 0 and day 28 after the second dose for TCRbeta chain sequencing. V is pared back by 0 bases and J by 4 bases, with 10 bases lying between the germline termini. Including cysteine and phenylalanine, the CDR3 has 15 amino acids. Just the 45-base CDR3 DNA is kept, in frame starting at base 1. According to the germline V gene, CDR1 reads SGHTA and CDR2 reads FQGNSA. General conclusions and limits of the study: Most participants were white British and females outnumbered males, and the authors suggested that clonal diversity may have been underestimated. In the small 56-69-year group, the increase in depth fell short of significance, most likely because of low power. CD4 TCRs associated with the vaccine covered the entire spike protein, and the dominant responses were in regions 160-218 and 743-854. Reportedly, almost half of the unique spike-specific TCRs recognized epitopes lying outside the regions that are mutated in the B.1.351 and B.1.1.7 variants. Only five to seven AZD1222 recipients were SARS-CoV-2 seropositive at baseline, limiting conclusions about previously exposed vaccinees. Because no day 14 peak-response samples were available, the repertoires could be characterized only after the peak T cell response. After two AZD1222 doses, both the breadth and the depth of spike-specific TCRs were significantly higher than at day 0 and than in MenACWY recipients.

The CDR3 regions of human TCRbeta chains were analyzed by immunosequencing. Under the source paper's analysis protocol: TCRs in the repertoires were matched against a reference library of SARS-CoV-2-specific TCRs that had been generated with the MIRA antigen-specificity platform. Breadth was defined as the fraction of unique TCRs that were SARS-CoV-2-associated, and depth was defined as the fraction of total T cells that were SARS-CoV-2-associated. Each spike-specific TCR was assigned to its reactive spike region and to a CD4 or CD8 class using the MIRA data. Log10-transformed breadth and depth values were compared by one-way ANOVA with Sidak's multiple comparisons tests. Imported from immuneACCESS, the table was reduced by TCRdb to in-frame sequences with V and J called. These copies leave out some clones; in studies compared against another copy, an unresolved V gene accounts for under half, and the cause of the remainder is not known. V, J and clone size were drawn from that table, and D and trimming were deduced from the DNA. Counted in this sample were approximately 110,000 clones; around 85% of them appeared once. 4.4% of the sample is taken by the ten largest.

This clonotype originated in an adult who received the AZD1222 COVID-19 vaccine. Here the chain combines TRBV7-2 and TRBJ1-5, with no D gene named confidently. The sequences come from peripheral blood, collected 28 days after the second AZD1222 dose. The bases read TGTGCCAGCAGCTTAGCCAATTCTGGGAATCAGCCCCAGCATTTT. Its translation is CASSLANSGNQPQHF.